The 24 T cell receptor beta chains presented below share a single source sample, sequenced in a study of STAT5B mutations in CD4+ large granular lymphocyte leukemia. Profiled with immunoSEQ multiplex PCR; TCRdb holds only in-frame clones, not every one. Of fewer than 30,000 clones listed, around 80% are singletons. Sequencing was carried out using CD4+ T cells from blood buffy coats. These receptors originate from a human donor in good health.

The chain links TRBV27 to TRBJ2-7; D tentatively fits TRBD1 or TRBD2 (7 bases each). This CDR3 comprises 18 residues. V lost 5 bases, J lost 4 bases, and 27 bases lay in between. The germline V gene encodes CDR1 MNHEY and CDR2 SMNVEV (reference sequence). Here the CDR3 reads CASSPGPGQVAGAYEQYF. As DNA, the CDR3 is TGTGCCAGCAGTCCAGGCCCCGGACAGGTGGCGGGGGCTTACGAGCAGTACTTC.

The chain joins TRBV5-1 to TRBJ1-6; D not certain. The CDR3 covers 14 residues. Between the trimmed V and J ends, which lost 0 bases and 9 bases, there was a span of 10 bases. The germline gives CDR1 SGHRS, CDR2 YFSETQ. The CDR3 here is CASSLGPLGSPLHF. The CDR3 region has the DNA TGCGCCAGCAGCTTGGGGCCCCTGGGTTCACCCCTCCACTTT.

This clone was counted between two and nine times. This chain uses TRBV4-1 with TRBJ1-5, with 9 bases lining up with TRBD1. Germline CDR1 reads MGHRA; CDR2 reads YSYEKL. V dropped 4 bases and J dropped 7; count of bases not matched to a gene: 8. This CDR3 contains 15 residues. In DNA form, the CDR3 reads TGCGCCAGCAGCCCCTGGACAGGGGAGGGCCAGCCCCAGCATTTT. Amino acids: CASSPWTGEGQPQHF.

The chain combines TRBV18 with TRBJ2-5; D is unclear. This CDR3 is 14 amino acids long. The V and J ends lost 3 bases and 2 bases respectively, with 10 bases between them. Germline lookup yields CDR1 KGHSH and CDR2 LQKENI. The CDR3 sequence is CASSPGRQQETQYF. CDR3 coding DNA: TGTGCCAGCTCACCTGGGCGGCAACAAGAGACCCAGTACTTC.

CDR3 protein: CASSSQEGTATDTQYF. Written as DNA, the CDR3 is TGTGCCAGCAGTTCTCAGGAGGGAACAGCGACAGATACGCAGTATTTT. The chain links TRBV28 to TRBJ2-3; D is possibly TRBD2 (6 bases). From germline, CDR1 is MDHEN and CDR2 SYDVKM. The CDR3 loop spans 16 amino acids. Trimming took 4 bases from V and 3 from J, leaving 17 bases between them.

Written as DNA, the CDR3 is TGTGCCATCAGTGAGACTCCTGAGCGGGGGACCCAGTACTTC. Protein product: CAISETPERGTQYF. The chain carries TRBV10-3 and TRBJ2-5; 7 positions match TRBD2. With V trimmed by 2 bases and J by 7 bases, 7 bases remained unmatched. Germline V gives CDR1 ENHRY, CDR2 SYGVKD. This CDR3 has 14 residues.

The V call is TRBV7-2, the J call TRBJ2-3; 7 bases align to TRBD2. The V gene end was trimmed by 5 bases and the J gene end by 2 bases; junction bases not matched to a gene: 7. CDR1 and CDR2 (germline): SGHTA, FQGNSA. CDR3 length equals 15 residues. The CDR3 DNA reads TGTGCCAGCAGCACCAGCGGGGCTTCCACAGATACGCAGTATTTT. This gives the protein CASSTSGASTDTQYF.

This chain joins TRBV6-1 and TRBJ2-5; no firm D call. The CDR3 has 11 amino acids. Germline assignment: CDR1 MNHNS and CDR2 SASEGT. V was trimmed by 6 bases and J by 4 bases, leaving 6 bases between them. CDR3 sequence reads: CASRVRETQYF. The CDR3 DNA reads TGTGCCAGCAGGGTCAGAGAGACCCAGTACTTC.

The chain is built from TRBV21-1 and TRBJ2-1; TRBD2, as called in the table, went unchecked against the DNA. TRBV21-1 is tagged as a pseudogene. The CDR3 loop spans 14 amino acids. The CDR3 DNA sequence: TGTGCCAGCAGCTCAAGCGGGAGTTACAATGAGCAGTTCTTC. Its protein product is CASSSSGSYNEQFF.

This chain joins TRBV15 and TRBJ2-1; D unresolved. The CDR3 totals 15 residues. Germline V gives CDR1 LNHNV, CDR2 YYDKDF (reference sequence). The V end was cut by 0 bases, the J end by 3 bases, with 9 bases between. CDR3 nucleotide sequence: TGTGCCACCAGCAGAGATAAGGGCAGCTACAATGAGCAGTTCTTC. It is translated as CATSRDKGSYNEQFF.

The CDR3 bases are TGTGCCGTTTCACCGGGGCACTATGGCTACACCTTC. Amino acids: CAVSPGHYGYTF. The V and J genes are TRBV30 and TRBJ1-2; weak D call: TRBD1 (5 bases). Germline lookup yields CDR1 GTSNPN and CDR2 SVGIG (reference sequence). The V end lost 8 bases, the J end lost 3 bases, and 13 bases lay between the germline ends. The CDR3 contains 12 residues.

The J gene is TRBJ2-2, the V gene TRBV19, with 7 bases aligning to TRBD1. V was pared by 0 bases and J by 6 bases, with 10 bases of the junction left unmatched. The CDR3 runs to 17 residues. Germline CDR1 is LNHDA and CDR2 is SQIVND (reference sequence). The chain's CDR3 is CASSIDPDREEAGELFF. As DNA, the CDR3 is TGTGCCAGTAGTATAGATCCAGACAGGGAAGAGGCCGGGGAGCTGTTTTTT.

The chain is built from TRBV18 and TRBJ2-5; no clear D gene. Between the trimmed V and J ends, which lost 1 base and 4 bases, there was a span of 4 bases. The CDR3 extends over 12 amino acids. CDR1 is KGHSH, CDR2 LQKENI, per germline. The CDR3 reads CASSPQPETQYF. The CDR3 DNA reads TGTGCCAGCTCACCACAGCCAGAGACCCAGTACTTC.

This clone was observed a handful of times. V usage is TRBV18 and J usage is TRBJ1-2, with D possibly being TRBD1 (6 bases). Trimming cost V 6 bases and J 6 bases, with 14 bases left between them. Germline-derived CDR1 and CDR2 are KGHSH and LQKENI. The CDR3 spans 13 residues. Here the CDR3 reads CASSHDSGDGYTF. DNA for the CDR3: TGTGCCAGCTCCCACGACTCAGGGGATGGCTACACCTTC.

V is TRBV28 and J is TRBJ2-1; D ambiguous. This CDR3 has 15 amino acids. V was clipped by 6 bases and J by 8 bases, with 20 bases between them. The germline V gene has CDR1 MDHEN and CDR2 SYDVKM. The CDR3 reads CASRAVAGVLDEQFF. The DNA of the CDR3 is TGTGCCAGCAGGGCAGTCGCTGGGGTTTTAGATGAGCAGTTCTTC.

The chain has TRBV19 and TRBJ1-5; D uncertain. V dropped 4 bases and J dropped 1 base, with 26 bases sitting between them. The CDR3 spans 20 residues. The germline V gene has CDR1 LNHDA and CDR2 SQIVND (reference sequence). CDR3 in DNA: TGTGCCAGTAGTACGACCGGTAGGGCTTGGGGTATGGAAAGCAATCAGCCCCAGCATTTT. This sequence encodes CASSTTGRAWGMESNQPQHF.

This clone was seen only a few times. The chain is built from TRBV5-1 and TRBJ1-1, with D tentatively TRBD1 (5 bases). V was shortened by 2 bases and J by 0 bases, with 11 bases between the two germline ends. Germline V gene sequence: CDR1 SGHRS, CDR2 YFSETQ. The CDR3 sequence is 15 residues long. In nucleotides, the CDR3 is TGCGCCAGCAGCTTCGGGACTGGGATGAACACTGAAGCTTTCTTT. It encodes CASSFGTGMNTEAFF.

The chain is built from TRBV5-1 and TRBJ1-3; D may be TRBD1 (5 bases). The CDR3 extends over 15 amino acids. V lost 3 bases to trimming and J lost 5 bases, with 15 bases between them. Germline CDR1 and CDR2: SGHRS and YFSETQ. CDR3 sequence: CASSSGTPDRNTIYF. As DNA, the CDR3 is TGCGCCAGCAGCTCCGGGACGCCTGACCGAAACACCATATATTTT.

The V call is TRBV5-1, the J call TRBJ2-1; no clear D. Trimming left V 2 bases short and J 0 bases short, with 9 bases between. Germline CDR1 reads SGHRS; CDR2 reads YFSETQ. This CDR3 contains 15 residues. CDR3 loop: CASSLEQSSYNEQFF. CDR3 coding DNA: TGCGCCAGCAGCTTAGAACAGAGCTCCTACAATGAGCAGTTCTTC.

The rearrangement uses TRBV10-3 and TRBJ2-7; D gene unclear. V lost 3 bases to trimming and J lost 0 bases, with 12 bases between them. Germline V lookup: CDR1 ENHRY, CDR2 SYGVKD. The CDR3 is made up of 15 amino acids. The CDR3 bases are TGTGCCATCAGTGAAGGGTCTCTCAGCTCCTACGAGCAGTACGTC. Its protein product is CAISEGSLSSYEQYV.

This clone showed up just a few times. The chain is built from TRBV30 and TRBJ2-7, with 8 nucleotides matching TRBD1. V trimming: 8 bases; J trimming: 3 bases; junction bases outside the gene matches: 6. Germline V gene lookup returns CDR1 GTSNPN and CDR2 SVGIG (reference sequence). CDR3 length: 12 residues. The CDR3 here is CAGTGGLYEQYF. CDR3 DNA: TGTGCCGGGACAGGTGGTCTCTACGAGCAGTACTTC.

The chain employs TRBV28 and TRBJ2-7; TRBD2 matches 11 bases. The germline V gene encodes CDR1 MDHEN and CDR2 SYDVKM. With 5 bases clipped from V and 5 bases from J, the junction kept 8 bases outside the gene matches. The CDR3 extends over 15 amino acids. CDR3 sequence: CASSITSGSKHEQYF. As DNA, the CDR3 is TGTGCCAGCAGTATAACTAGCGGGAGTAAACACGAGCAGTACTTC.

This clone came up once. The chain couples TRBV19 to TRBJ1-4; 8 positions agree with TRBD1. Germline values: CDR1 LNHDA, CDR2 SQIVND (reference sequence). V lost 4 bases and J lost 8; bases outside the gene matches: 3. This CDR3 is 13 amino acids long. CDR3 coding DNA: TGTGCCAGTAGTACGGACAGGGCAGAAAAACTGTTTTTT. This codes for CASSTDRAEKLFF.

The chain recombines TRBV19 with TRBJ1-5; D not resolved. Per germline, CDR1 LNHDA and CDR2 SQIVND (reference sequence). The CDR3 length is 17 residues. The V end was cut by 5 bases, the J end by 0 bases, with 17 bases between. The DNA for the CDR3 is TGTGCCAGTAGTCAGCTCCCACCCCGCTATAGCAATCAGCCCCAGCATTTT. Translated: CASSQLPPRYSNQPQHF.